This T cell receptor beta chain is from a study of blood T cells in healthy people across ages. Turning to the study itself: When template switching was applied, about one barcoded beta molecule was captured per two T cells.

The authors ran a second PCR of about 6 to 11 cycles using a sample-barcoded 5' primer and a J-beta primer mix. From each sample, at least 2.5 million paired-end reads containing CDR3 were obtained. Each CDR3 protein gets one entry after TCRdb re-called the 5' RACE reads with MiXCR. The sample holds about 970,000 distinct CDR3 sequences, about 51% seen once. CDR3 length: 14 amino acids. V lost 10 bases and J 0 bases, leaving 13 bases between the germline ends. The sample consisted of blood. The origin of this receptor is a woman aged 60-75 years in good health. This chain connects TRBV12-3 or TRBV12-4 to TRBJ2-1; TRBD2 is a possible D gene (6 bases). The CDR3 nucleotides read TGTGCCACCGCGCAGGGAGGCTCCTACAATGAGCAGTTCTTC. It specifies CATAQGGSYNEQFF.